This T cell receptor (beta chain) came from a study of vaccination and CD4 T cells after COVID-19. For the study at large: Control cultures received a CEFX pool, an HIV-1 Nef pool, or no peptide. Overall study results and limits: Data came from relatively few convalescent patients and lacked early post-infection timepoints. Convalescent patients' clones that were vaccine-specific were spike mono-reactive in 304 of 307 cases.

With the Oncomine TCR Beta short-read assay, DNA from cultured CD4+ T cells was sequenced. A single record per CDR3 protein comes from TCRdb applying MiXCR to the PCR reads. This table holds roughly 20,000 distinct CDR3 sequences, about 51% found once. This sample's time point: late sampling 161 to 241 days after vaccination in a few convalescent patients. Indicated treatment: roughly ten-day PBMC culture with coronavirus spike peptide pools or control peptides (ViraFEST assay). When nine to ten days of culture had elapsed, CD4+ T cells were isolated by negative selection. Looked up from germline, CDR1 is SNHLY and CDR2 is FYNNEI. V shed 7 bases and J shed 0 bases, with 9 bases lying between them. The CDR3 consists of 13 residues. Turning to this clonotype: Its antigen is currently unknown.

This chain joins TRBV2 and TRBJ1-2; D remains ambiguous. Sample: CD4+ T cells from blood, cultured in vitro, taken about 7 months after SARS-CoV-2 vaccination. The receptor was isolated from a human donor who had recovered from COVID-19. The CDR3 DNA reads TGTGCCAGCAACTGGGCCACTAACTATGGCTACACCTTC. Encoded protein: CASNWATNYGYTF.